The 21 T cell receptor beta chains below come from one sample, sequenced in a study of OX40 agonist ivuxolimab in advanced cancers. The receptor library was made with the immunoSEQ multiplex PCR assay. Not all clones reach the TCRdb copy of this immuneACCESS table, which keeps in-frame sequences only. Checked studies attribute under half of the gap to unresolved V genes and leave the rest unexplained. The sample data list tens of thousands of clones, and roughly 87% of these were observed just once. Around 0.33% of the sample is held by the ten biggest clonotypes. The specimen comprised CD4+ or CD8+ T cells sorted from blood, sampled in a trial of the OX40 agonist ivuxolimab. These receptors came from an adult with an advanced solid tumor such as melanoma, head and neck, liver or kidney cancer.

The V and J genes are TRBV5-1 and TRBJ2-5; tentative D call: TRBD2 (6 bases). Germline loops: CDR1 SGHRS, CDR2 YFSETQ. The CDR3 is 15 amino acids. V lost 0 bases and J lost 3, with 12 bases in between. In nucleotides, the CDR3 is TGCGCCAGCAGCTTGGCCGCGGGGCTCAAAGAGACCCAGTACTTC. Its translation: CASSLAAGLKETQYF.

This chain links TRBV10-1 with TRBJ2-5; D is possibly TRBD2 (6 bases). CDR3 length: 12 amino acids. Germline CDR1 WNHNN, CDR2 SYGVQD (reference sequence). V was shortened by 6 bases and J by 3 bases, with 8 bases between the two germline ends. The DNA of the CDR3 is TGCGCCAGCAGCGGGGGTGAAGAGACCCAGTACTTC. This encodes CASSGGEETQYF.

The V and J genes are TRBV19 and TRBJ1-1; a weak D match, TRBD1 (6 bases). With 6 bases removed from V and 5 bases from J, the gap between germline ends came to 19 bases. The CDR3 totals 15 residues. Germline V CDR1 and CDR2: LNHDA, SQIVND (reference sequence). The CDR3 region has the DNA TGTGCCAGTAGCCCTCCCAGGGGCGAGTGGACTGAAGCTTTCTTT. Translated: CASSPPRGEWTEAFF.

This clone has a single count. J is TRBJ1-4 and V is TRBV4-1; 7 nucleotides align to TRBD1. J gave up 7 bases and V 4 bases, and 9 bases lay outside the gene matches. The CDR3 consists of 15 residues. Germline V gene data show CDR1 as MGHRA and CDR2 as YSYEKL. For the CDR3, the DNA is TGCGCCAGCAGCCTACGACAGGGCGTAGGTGAAAAACTGTTTTTT. Protein product: CASSLRQGVGEKLFF.

The chain employs TRBV10-3 and TRBJ2-7; 9 bases agree with TRBD1. This CDR3 has 15 residues. Germline V lookup: CDR1 ENHRY, CDR2 SYGVKD. Trimming at V came to 3 bases and at J to 5 bases, leaving 8 bases not matched to a gene. In DNA, the CDR3 is TGTGCCATCAGTGACCCAGGACAGGGGAGGGACGAGCAGTACTTC. Translation gives CAISDPGQGRDEQYF.

The V gene is TRBV19, the J gene TRBJ1-2, with D perhaps matching TRBD1 (5 bases). CDR1 and CDR2 (germline): LNHDA, SQIVND (reference sequence). V lost 6 bases and J lost 4, with 18 bases in between. This CDR3 spans 15 amino acids. CDR3 region: CASRLEGRRFYGYTF. For the CDR3, the DNA is TGTGCCAGTAGACTAGAGGGACGGAGGTTCTATGGCTACACCTTC.

The chain has TRBV5-1 and TRBJ1-2; 10 bases agree with TRBD1. The CDR3 length is 15 residues. Germline loops: CDR1 SGHRS, CDR2 YFSETQ. V gave up 4 bases and J gave up 3 bases; unmatched junction bases: 6. The CDR3: CASSNRDRGHYGYTF. The CDR3, as DNA: TGCGCCAGCAGCAACCGGGACAGGGGACACTATGGCTACACCTTC.

DNA for the CDR3: TGTGCTAGTGCATCAGGGGGAAGCACTGAAGCTTTCTTT. Translation gives CASASGGSTEAFF. This chain uses TRBV12-5 with TRBJ1-1; 7 bases are a match to TRBD1. CDR1 and CDR2 from the germline V gene are LGHNT and FRNRAP. J lost 4 bases, V lost 7 bases, and 6 bases had no gene match. This CDR3 spans 13 amino acids. Looking up the rest from reference TRBV12-5 and TRBJ1-1 gives the full variable domain: DARVTQTPRHKVTEMGQEVTMRCQPILGHNTVFWYRQTMMQGLELLAYFRNRAPLDDSGMPKDRFSAEMPDATLATLKIQPSEPRDSAVYFCASASGGSTEAFFGQGTRLTVV.

V gene TRBV15 combines with J gene TRBJ1-1; D not resolved. Germline CDR1 is LNHNV and CDR2 is YYDKDF (reference sequence). CDR3 length equals 13 residues. The V and J ends lost 1 base and 1 base respectively, with 4 bases between them. The CDR3 loop is CATSRGGNTEAFF. The CDR3 nucleotides are TGTGCCACCAGCAGAGGGGGGAACACTGAAGCTTTCTTT.

The chain carries TRBV27 and TRBJ1-6; D unclear. The CDR3 is 16 residues long. V was pared by 4 bases and J by 0 bases, with 10 bases between. Germline lookup yields CDR1 MNHEY and CDR2 SMNVEV (reference sequence). CDR3 bases: TGTGCCAGCAGTTCGGCCGCTGGCTCCTATAATTCACCCCTCCACTTT. It encodes CASSSAAGSYNSPLHF.

This clone has only a few counts. J is TRBJ2-2 and V is TRBV14; D may correspond to TRBD1 or TRBD2 (5 bases each). Trimming took off 5 bases at V and 6 bases at J, with 10 bases between the two ends. The CDR3 totals 13 residues. Germline values: CDR1 SGHDN, CDR2 FVKESK. DNA of the CDR3: TGTGCCAGCAGCAGAGGGGACGCCGGGGAGCTGTTTTTT. Translated, it gives CASSRGDAGELFF.

The chain has TRBV2 and TRBJ2-3, with D perhaps given as TRBD1 or TRBD2 (5 bases each). This CDR3 has 14 amino acids. The V gene lost 3 bases and the J gene lost 4 bases, with 11 bases spanning the gap. The V gene's germline CDR1 is SNHLY and CDR2 FYNNEI. The DNA for the CDR3 is TGTGCCAGCAGTGAGAGGGCCAGGGCAGATACGCAGTATTTT. This encodes CASSERARADTQYF.

V usage is TRBV6-5 and J usage is TRBJ2-1; TRBD1 might be the D (6 bases). The CDR3 length is 16 residues. The germline CDR1 and CDR2 sequences are MNHEY and SVGAGI. The V and J ends lost 0 bases and 7 bases respectively, with 16 bases between them. Written as DNA, the CDR3 is TGTGCCAGCAGTTACTCGATCATGGGGGCTCGGAATGAGCAGTTCTTC. Translating gives CASSYSIMGARNEQFF.

The chain is built from TRBV27 and TRBJ2-6, with unresolved D. The CDR3 covers 15 residues. Trimming pared 3 bases from V and 0 bases from J, leaving 6 bases between. Germline V gives CDR1 MNHEY, CDR2 SMNVEV (reference sequence). CDR3 nucleotide sequence: TGTGCCAGCAGTTTGAGGAGCTCTGGGGCCAACGTCCTGACTTTC. Its translation is CASSLRSSGANVLTF.

The rearrangement links TRBV6-5 to TRBJ1-1; 7 bases match TRBD1. This CDR3 spans 15 amino acids. V was clipped by 6 bases and J by 0 bases; unmatched bases: 7. The germline CDR1 and CDR2 sequences are MNHEY and SVGAGI. CDR3 sequence reads: CASRKGQLMNTEAFF. CDR3 in DNA: TGTGCCAGCAGGAAGGGACAGTTGATGAACACTGAAGCTTTCTTT.

The rearrangement uses TRBV21-1 and TRBJ2-5; the table's D call TRBD2 went unverified against the DNA. TRBV21-1 is flagged as a pseudogene. This CDR3 is built from 16 residues. Here the CDR3 reads CASSPREGLYQETQYF. The CDR3 DNA reads TGTGCCAGCAGCCCCCGGGAGGGACTGTACCAAGAGACCCAGTACTTC.

This chain connects TRBV7-2 to TRBJ2-7; 9 nucleotides match TRBD1. The CDR3 length is 15 residues. V trimming: 7 bases; J trimming: 5 bases; junction bases outside the gene matches: 12. CDR1 is SGHTA, CDR2 FQGNSA, per germline. The DNA for the CDR3 is TGTGCCAGCAACCTCCGACGGGACAGGGCCAACGAGCAGTACTTC. This sequence encodes CASNLRRDRANEQYF.

This clone was detected only once. The chain joins TRBV19 to TRBJ2-5; possibly TRBD1 or TRBD2 for D (6 bases each). Trimming removed 0 bases at V and 2 bases at J, with 13 bases between. This CDR3 has 16 amino acids. Germline V gene sequence: CDR1 LNHDA, CDR2 SQIVND (reference sequence). CDR3 DNA sequence: TGTGCCAGTAGTATAGAGGGGGGCGGACTACAAGAGACCCAGTACTTC. Amino acids: CASSIEGGGLQETQYF.

The chain recombines TRBV6-5 with TRBJ1-6, with D maybe TRBD1 (6 bases). Germline assignment: CDR1 MNHEY and CDR2 SVGAGI. This CDR3 spans 13 amino acids. With 2 bases removed from V and 9 bases from J, the gap between germline ends came to 8 bases. In nucleotides, the CDR3 is TGTGCCAGCAGTTACAGGGGGGGTTCACCCCTCCACTTT. Protein: CASSYRGGSPLHF.

The chain carries TRBV19 and TRBJ2-5; weak D call: TRBD1 (6 bases). The CDR3 runs to 14 residues. V dropped 3 bases and J dropped 2 bases, with 10 bases sitting between them. In germline, CDR1 is LNHDA, CDR2 SQIVND (reference sequence). CDR3: CASSIPGQQETQYF. For the CDR3, the DNA is TGTGCCAGTAGTATCCCTGGACAGCAAGAGACCCAGTACTTC. Supplemented by reference TRBV19 and TRBJ2-5, the full variable domain reads DGGITQSPKYLFRKEGQNVTLSCEQNLNHDAMYWYRQDPGQGLRLIYYSQIVNDFQKGDIAEGYSVSREKKESFPLTVTSAQKNPTAFYLCASSIPGQQETQYFGPGTRLLVL.

The chain is built from TRBV28 and TRBJ2-1; D tentatively fits TRBD1 or TRBD2 (5 bases each). Between the trimmed V and J ends, which lost 6 bases and 5 bases, there was a span of 8 bases. This CDR3 has 12 amino acids. Germline CDR1 MDHEN, CDR2 SYDVKM. In DNA, the CDR3 is TGTGCCAGCAGGGGGGACGACAATGAGCAGTTCTTC. Translated: CASRGDDNEQFF.